The 18 T cell receptor beta chains in this list originate from one sample, sequenced in a study of CD8+ T cells in alopecia areata. The sample's treatment: oral pan-JAK inhibitor, 5-10 mg twice daily. As the sequencing template, cDNA was produced by extracting RNA and reverse transcribing it. The method was immunoSEQ multiplex PCR; TCRdb's version includes in-frame clones alone and lacks a portion of them. The sample lists 150,000 to 250,000 clones; 55% to 70% were seen once. The specimen comprised CD4+ T cells sorted from blood, sampled at week 24, from a patient treated with tofacitinib. The receptors derive from a human donor with alopecia areata.

This clone is medium-sized (0.01 to 0.1%) in the sample. This chain connects TRBV11-2 to TRBJ2-4; 7 nucleotides agree with TRBD1. This CDR3 is 14 amino acids long. The V gene's germline CDR1 is SGHAT and CDR2 FQNNGV. V shed 2 bases, J shed 7 bases, and the junction held 5 bases outside the gene matches. The DNA for the CDR3 is TGTGCCAGCAGCTTAATACAGGGGCGGAACATTCAGTACTTC. Protein product: CASSLIQGRNIQYF.

The CDR3 DNA reads as TGTGCCAGCATCGAGGGAAGGGACTATGGCTACACCTTC. Translation: CASIEGRDYGYTF. The chain has TRBV2 and TRBJ1-2; D uncertain. The V gene's germline CDR1 is SNHLY and CDR2 FYNNEI. CDR3 size: 13 residues. Trimming took 7 bases from V and 3 from J, leaving 12 bases between them.

The chain is built from TRBV15 and TRBJ1-2; maybe TRBD1 (6 bases). Trimming shortened V by 4 bases and J by 6 bases, and 9 bases separated the two germline ends. The CDR3 has 12 residues. CDR1 is LNHNV, CDR2 YYDKDF, per germline (reference sequence). This chain's CDR3 is CATSNRDHGYTF. CDR3 DNA sequence: TGTGCCACCAGCAACAGGGACCATGGCTACACCTTC.

V gene TRBV29-1 combines with J gene TRBJ1-1; D is uncertain. The CDR3 extends over 16 amino acids. Germline values: CDR1 SQVTM, CDR2 ANQGSEA. The CDR3 nucleotides are TGCAGTGGGGTCAGGTTGGCCCGGTTGGCGAACACTGAAGCTTTCTTT. Amino acid sequence: CSGVRLARLANTEAFF.

This clone has more than one count but fewer than ten. V and J are TRBV5-1 and TRBJ1-2, with a possible D match to TRBD1 (6 bases). Trimming cost V 0 bases and J 8 bases, with 17 bases left between them. Germline loops: CDR1 SGHRS, CDR2 YFSETQ. The CDR3 consists of 15 residues. CDR3: CASSLVEGEVNGYTF. DNA of the CDR3: TGCGCCAGCAGCTTGGTGGAGGGGGAAGTTAACGGCTACACCTTC.

The chain uses TRBV5-1 and TRBJ1-1; 8 bases are shared with TRBD1. The CDR3 runs 13 residues. J lost 4 bases, V lost 1 base, and 0 bases had no gene match. Germline assignment: CDR1 SGHRS and CDR2 YFSETQ. The CDR3 DNA reads TGCGCCAGCAGCTTGACAGGGGGCACTGAAGCTTTCTTT. It codes for CASSLTGGTEAFF.

This clone was seen only a few times. The chain recombines TRBV7-9 with TRBJ2-5; 7 nucleotides align to TRBD1. The V gene end was trimmed by 3 bases and the J gene end by 4 bases; junction bases not matched to a gene: 8. CDR3 length equals 15 residues. Germline V CDR1 and CDR2: SEHNR, FQNEAQ (reference sequence). The DNA for the CDR3 is TGTGCCAGCAGCTTGCCGACAGGGATCGGAGAGACCCAGTACTTC. Translating it yields CASSLPTGIGETQYF. The whole variable domain, remainder taken from reference TRBV7-9 and TRBJ2-5, is DTGVSQNPRHKITKRGQNVTFRCDPISEHNRLYWYRQTLGQGPEFLTYFQNEAQLEKSRLLSDRFSAERPKGSFSTLEIQRTEQGDSAMYLCASSLPTGIGETQYFGPGTRLLVL.

The genes are TRBV9 and TRBJ2-2; no firm D call. Germline loops: CDR1 SGDLS, CDR2 YYNGEE. The CDR3 spans 14 residues. Trimming removed 2 bases from V and 7 bases from J, with 12 bases in between. Written as DNA, the CDR3 is TGTGCCAGCAGCGTCCAGTCTAGAGGCGGGGAGCTGTTTTTT. This translates into CASSVQSRGGELFF.

This CDR3 reads CASSPHRGGQETQYF. The CDR3 nucleotides read TGTGCCAGCAGTCCCCACCGAGGCGGACAAGAGACCCAGTACTTC. This chain links TRBV25-1 with TRBJ2-5; D uncertain. The CDR3 length is 15 residues. V was trimmed by 5 bases and J by 2 bases, leaving 15 bases between them. The germline CDR1 and CDR2 sequences are MGHDK and SYGVNS.

The rearrangement joins TRBV29-1 to TRBJ2-6, with no clear D. V was cut by 1 base and J by 0 bases, with 4 bases left in between. Germline V lookup: CDR1 SQVTM, CDR2 ANQGSEA. The CDR3 is made up of 14 amino acids. CDR3 in DNA: TGCAGCGTTGAAGTAAGCTCTGGGGCCAACGTCCTGACTTTC. Translated: CSVEVSSGANVLTF.

V and J are TRBV29-1 and TRBJ2-7, with D possibly matching TRBD2 (6 bases). The CDR3 spans 14 residues. V lost 4 bases to trimming and J lost 0 bases, with 13 bases between them. Germline lookup yields CDR1 SQVTM and CDR2 ANQGSEA. CDR3 protein: CSVGKAGFSYEQYF. The DNA of the CDR3 is TGCAGCGTTGGCAAGGCGGGATTCTCCTACGAGCAGTACTTC.

This clone was counted at least ten times. This sample includes further DNA sequences coding for the same CDR3. The chain links TRBV14 to TRBJ2-5; D uncertain. CDR1 SGHDN and CDR2 FVKESK come from the germline V gene. V was clipped by 0 bases and J by 5 bases, with 7 bases between them. CDR3 length equals 13 residues. For the CDR3, the DNA is TGTGCCAGCAGCCAAGAATCGCGGGAGACCCAGTACTTC. This sequence encodes CASSQESRETQYF.

The CDR3 sequence: CAVRTKLDGYTF. CDR3 sequence (DNA): TGTGCCGTCAGGACGAAGTTGGACGGCTACACCTTC. The chain is built from TRBV6-5 and TRBJ1-2; D unclear. Deletions cut 11 bases from V and 8 bases from J, with 18 bases between. The length of the CDR3 is 12 residues. Germline values: CDR1 MNHEY, CDR2 SVGAGI.

This chain uses TRBV7-2 with TRBJ2-3; TRBD2 aligns across 9 bases. CDR1 is SGHTA, CDR2 FQGNSA, per germline. The CDR3 length is 15 residues. The trim removed 5 bases at V and 5 bases at J, leaving 8 bases unmatched. Here the CDR3 DNA reads TGTGCCAGCAGCCTATTAGCGGGAGCGGGAGATACGCAGTATTTT. It codes for CASSLLAGAGDTQYF. The full variable domain, with the rest looked up from reference TRBV7-2 and TRBJ2-3, is GAGVSQSPSNKVTEKGKDVELRCDPISGHTALYWYRQSLGQGLEFLIYFQGNSAPDKSGLPSDRFSAERTGGSVSTLTIQRTQQEDSAVYLCASSLLAGAGDTQYFGPGTRLTVL.

Notes on this clone: Relative to the germline gene, one junction end is altered; a read error may explain this. CDR3 region: CASSLGTDAFF. The CDR3 DNA reads as TGCGCCAGCAGCTTGGGGACTGATGCTTTCTTT. The rearrangement links TRBV5-1 to TRBJ1-1; the D is unclear. The CDR3 runs to 11 residues. Germline V gene data show CDR1 as SGHRS and CDR2 as YFSETQ.

The sample holds a few counts of this clone. The V gene is TRBV6-6, the J gene TRBJ2-1, with D perhaps matching TRBD1 (6 bases). Germline CDR1 and CDR2: MNHNY and SVGAGI (reference sequence). The CDR3 runs to 16 residues. Trimming took 5 bases from V and 0 from J, leaving 14 bases between them. The CDR3 nucleotides are TGTGCCAGCAGTCTAACAGGGCCTAGCTCCTACAATGAGCAGTTCTTC. Translation: CASSLTGPSSYNEQFF.

This clone occurred a few times. The chain is built from TRBV5-4 and TRBJ1-1; no definite D call. The CDR3 loop spans 15 amino acids. Germline lookup yields CDR1 SGHNT and CDR2 YYREEE (reference sequence). Trimming took off 6 bases at V and 0 bases at J, with 15 bases between the two ends. The CDR3: CASTARTDVNTEAFF. The CDR3 DNA sequence: TGTGCCAGCACCGCTCGGACGGATGTGAACACTGAAGCTTTCTTT. Looking up the rest from reference TRBV5-4 and TRBJ1-1 gives the full variable domain: ETGVTQSPTHLIKTRGQQVTLRCSSQSGHNTVSWYQQALGQGPQFIFQYYREEENGRGNFPPRFSGLQFPNYSSELNVNALELDDSALYLCASTARTDVNTEAFFGQGTRLTVV.

This clone came up a few times. This chain connects TRBV20-1 to TRBJ2-5; no clear D gene. The V gene's germline CDR1 is DFQATT and CDR2 SNEGSKA (reference sequence). V dropped 3 bases and J dropped 7 bases, with 9 bases sitting between them. This CDR3 is 11 amino acids long. The CDR3 loop is CSASPAGTQYF. The CDR3 DNA is TGCAGTGCTAGCCCAGCAGGGACCCAGTACTTC.